This is a list of T cell receptor beta chains from one sample in a study of blood T cells in healthy people across ages. TCRdb passed the 5' RACE reads through MiXCR, listing each CDR3 protein once. The sample includes hundreds of thousands of distinct CDR3 sequences, 56% of them seen just once. Input material: blood. Receptors originate from a man between 40 and 49 years old in good health. The CDR3 runs from the conserved cysteine through the conserved F or W. The D gene is left open where the match is weak. A row's size may be missing; if present it is once, few, many or a size class.

>TRBV2|-|-|TRBJ2-5
TGTGCCAGCAGCCCCCGACAGATGAGGGGAGAGACCCAGTACTTC
CASSPRQMRGETQYF
>TRBV29-1|-|-|TRBJ1-5
TGCAGCGTCGGCGGCTGGGATCAGCCCCAGCATTTT
CSVGGWDQPQHF
>TRBV7-2|-|-|TRBJ2-7
TGTGCCAGCAAAGAGGCAGGGTCTTTAAGCTACGAGCAGTACTTC
CASKEAGSLSYEQYF
>TRBV6-2/TRBV6-3|-|-|TRBJ2-7
TGTGCCAGCAGTACCGGTATCGAGCAGTACTTC
CASSTGIEQYF
>TRBV12-3/TRBV12-4|TRBD1|-|TRBJ1-2
TGTGCCAGCAGTCAAGACGACAGGGGCTCTTATGGCTACACCTTC
CASSQDDRGSYGYTF
>TRBV9|TRBD1|-|TRBJ1-1
TGTGCCAGCAGCGTTATCCCAGGGGGCCAGAACACTGAAGCTTTCTTT
CASSVIPGGQNTEAFF
>TRBV7-2|-|-|TRBJ2-1
TGTGCCAGCAGCCCTCCATGGTCGGGTAATGAGCAGTTCTTC
CASSPPWSGNEQFF
>TRBV2|-|few|TRBJ1-2
TGTGCCAGCTCTTTAAAGCAGGAGACCTATGGCTACACCTTC
CASSLKQETYGYTF
>TRBV7-2|TRBD2|-|TRBJ2-1
TGTGCCAGCAGCCCCGGACTAGCTAGGGGGGAGCAGTTCTTC
CASSPGLARGEQFF
>TRBV3-1|-|-|TRBJ2-1
TGTGCCAGCAGCACTGGACAGCTCTACAATGAGCAGTTCTTC
CASSTGQLYNEQFF
>TRBV28|TRBD2|few|TRBJ2-7
TGTGCCAGCAGTCCGAAGACTAGCTCGGGTCTCTACGAGCAGTACTTC
CASSPKTSSGLYEQYF
>TRBV27|-|few|TRBJ2-5
TGTGCCAGCAGTTTAGGGGTACGGGAGACCCAGTACTTC
CASSLGVRETQYF
>TRBV6-6|TRBD1|-|TRBJ2-5
TGTGCCAGCACCGGACAGGTTTTAGGGGAGACCCAGTACTTC
CASTGQVLGETQYF
>TRBV10-3|-|-|TRBJ1-1
TGTGCCATCAGTCTCGGCGGGAGGAACACTGAAGCTTTCTTT
CAISLGGRNTEAFF
>TRBV4-3|-|-|TRBJ2-7
TGCGCCAGCAGCCAAGGGGGGAGTACCGAGCAGTACTTC
CASSQGGSTEQYF
>TRBV12-3/TRBV12-4|-|-|TRBJ1-5
TGTGCCAGCAGTGTGCCGAGTGGCAATCAGCCCCAGCATTTT
CASSVPSGNQPQHF
>TRBV6-5|-|-|TRBJ2-7
TGTGCCAGCAGCCACGGACAGAGCTCCTACAATGAGCAGTACTTC
CASSHGQSSYNEQYF
>TRBV7-8|TRBD1|-|TRBJ1-5
TGTGCCAGCAGCTTAGCCGGACAGGAATCTTTTCAGCCCCAGCATTTT
CASSLAGQESFQPQHF
>TRBV25-1|-|-|TRBJ2-1
TGTGCCAGCAGTGACCCGGGCAGGGAGCAGTTCTTC
CASSDPGREQFF
>TRBV5-1|-|-|TRBJ1-2
TGCGCCAGCAGCTATACAGGGTCGGGCTACACCTTC
CASSYTGSGYTF
>TRBV13|TRBD1|-|TRBJ1-1
TGTGCCAGTAGACACGCCGGGGACAGGCAAACTGAAGCTTTCTTT
CASRHAGDRQTEAFF
>TRBV9|TRBD2|-|TRBJ2-3
TGTGCCAGCAGCGTATCACTAGCGGATACAGATACGCAGTATTTT
CASSVSLADTDTQYF
>TRBV4-1|-|few|TRBJ1-2
TGCGCCAGCAGCCAAGAGCCCCCGGGATACTATGGCTACACCTTC
CASSQEPPGYYGYTF
>TRBV7-2|-|few|TRBJ2-1
TGTGCCAGCAGACCCCGCAGGGGAAACGCTTACAATGAGCAGTTCTTC
CASRPRRGNAYNEQFF
>TRBV9|-|-|TRBJ1-6
TGTGCCAGCAGCGGGGATGGGGATTCACCCCTCCACTTT
CASSGDGDSPLHF
>TRBV2|-|-|TRBJ2-7
TGTGCCAGCAGTGAAGCGCCTCAGGGAGCATCCGAGCAGTACTTC
CASSEAPQGASEQYF
>TRBV3-1|TRBD2|-|TRBJ2-3
TGTGCCAGCAGCCAAGAAGGGACTAGATTATATACGCAGTATTTT
CASSQEGTRLYTQYF
>TRBV20-1|TRBD2|-|TRBJ2-1
TGCAGTGTGCTAGCGGGGCAGAATGAGCAGTTCTTC
CSVLAGQNEQFF
>TRBV6-2/TRBV6-3|TRBD1|once|TRBJ1-2
TGTGCCAGCAGTCTCTTCCGAACGGACAGGGCCATCGGCTACACCTTC
CASSLFRTDRAIGYTF
>TRBV5-4|TRBD2|-|TRBJ2-7
TGTGCCAGCAGCTCCAAGACTAGCGACTCCTACGAGCAGTACTTC
CASSSKTSDSYEQYF
>TRBV12-3/TRBV12-4|-|-|TRBJ2-5
TGTGCCAGCTCCGGTGGCGGGGTAAACCGGGAGACCCAGTACTTC
CASSGGGVNRETQYF
>TRBV12-3/TRBV12-4|-|-|TRBJ1-5
TGTGCCAGCAGAAACGTCCAAACCAATCAGCCCCAGCATTTT
CASRNVQTNQPQHF
>TRBV5-1|-|few|TRBJ2-3
TGCGCCAGCAGCCCAACCCAATCAGTAGCGGTGTCGCAGTATTTT
CASSPTQSVAVSQYF
>TRBV7-2|-|-|TRBJ1-1
TGTGCCAGCAGCCCAAACTTGGACACTGAAGCTTTCTTT
CASSPNLDTEAFF
>TRBV24-1|-|once|TRBJ2-5
TGTGCCACCAGTGATCCGGAGGGGCCCTCGGAGACCCAGTACTTC
CATSDPEGPSETQYF
>TRBV7-9|-|-|TRBJ2-7
TGTGCCAGCAGCCACCCCCCGCAGGGGAAGAACGAGCAGTACTTC
CASSHPPQGKNEQYF
>TRBV2|-|-|TRBJ1-2
TGTGCCAGCCCCCTAGGCGTGAGCTATGGCTACACCTTC
CASPLGVSYGYTF
>TRBV30|-|-|TRBJ2-4
TGTGCCTGGAACCCACCCGGGGCAAACATTCAGTACTTC
CAWNPPGANIQYF
>TRBV7-9|-|few|TRBJ2-3
TGTGCCAGCAGCTTTGACATCCCTAGCACAGATACGCAGTATTTT
CASSFDIPSTDTQYF
>TRBV7-2|-|-|TRBJ2-5
TGTGCCAGCAGCCCTCCCCGGGAGACCCAGTACTTC
CASSPPRETQYF
>TRBV11-2|TRBD1|-|TRBJ2-5
TGTGCCAGCAGCCAATTCAGGGGGAGTCAGTACTTC
CASSQFRGSQYF
>TRBV20-1|TRBD1|-|TRBJ2-7
TGCAGTGCGCACGGGACAGGGCACGAGCAGTACTTC
CSAHGTGHEQYF
>TRBV9|-|-|TRBJ1-1
TGTGCCAGCAGCGTAGAACCTGGTCTAGGGGAGGCTTTCTTT
CASSVEPGLGEAFF
>TRBV4-2|-|-|TRBJ2-7
TGTGCCAGCAGCCAAGCTGACAGTACCTACGAGCAGTACTTC
CASSQADSTYEQYF
>TRBV3-1|-|-|TRBJ2-3
TGTGCCAGCAGCCAAGTGAACACAGATACGCAGTATTTT
CASSQVNTDTQYF
>TRBV7-9|TRBD2|-|TRBJ2-7
TGTGCCAGCAGCTTATGGGGACTAGCGGGAGGATCCTTCTGCGAGCAGTACTTC
CASSLWGLAGGSFCEQYF
>TRBV14|TRBD1|-|TRBJ2-2
TGTGCCAGCAGCCACGGGTACTTACGGGACAGGCGCACCGGGGAGCTGTTTTTT
CASSHGYLRDRRTGELFF
>TRBV29-1|-|few|TRBJ1-2
TGCAGCGTTGAACTCGCCCGGGACAACTATGGCTACACCTTC
CSVELARDNYGYTF
>TRBV28|TRBD1|-|TRBJ2-5
TGTGCCAGCCGGGACAGGGGTAAAGAAGAGCAGTACTTC
CASRDRGKEEQYF
>TRBV3-1|TRBD1|-|TRBJ2-7
TGTGCCAGCAGCATTATGCAGGGGGCCTCCTACGAGCAGTACTTC
CASSIMQGASYEQYF
>TRBV20-1|TRBD2|few|TRBJ2-1
TGCAGTGCTAAAATGCCGGGACTAGCTGTAAATGAGCAGTTCTTC
CSAKMPGLAVNEQFF
>TRBV5-1|-|few|TRBJ1-2
TGCGCCAGCAGCTTCGAGGGAGATGGCTACACCTTC
CASSFEGDGYTF
>TRBV6-6|TRBD2|-|TRBJ2-2
TGTGCCAGCAGTAAAGGACTAGCGGGGGGCCCCGGGGAGCTGTTTTTT
CASSKGLAGGPGELFF
>TRBV7-9|-|-|TRBJ2-3
TGTGCCAGCAGCTTAGTCGGGGAAAAAGATACGCAGTATTTT
CASSLVGEKDTQYF
>TRBV7-2|TRBD1|-|TRBJ1-1
TGTGCCAGCAGCCGGGCAGGGGGACACGCTTTCTTT
CASSRAGGHAFF
>TRBV7-2|-|-|TRBJ2-7
TGTGCCAGCAGCTTAGAGACGGGGTCGTTATCCGAGCAGTACTTC
CASSLETGSLSEQYF
>TRBV5-1|-|few|TRBJ2-3
TGCGCCAGCAGCCAGGTTGGAACAGGGAGGAATACGCAGTATTTT
CASSQVGTGRNTQYF
>TRBV29-1|TRBD2|-|TRBJ2-1
TGCAGCGTTACTCCGGGAGGTCAGGGTTACGAGCAGTTCTTC
CSVTPGGQGYEQFF
>TRBV7-7|-|-|TRBJ1-5
TGTGCTAGCAGTCGTTCTCCCTTCGGTGGAATCGGGCATCAGCCCCAGCATTTT
CASSRSPFGGIGHQPQHF